This TCR beta chain derives from a study of T cell repertoires in cytomegalovirus infection (dated by TCRdb to the late 2010s). Background on the whole study: The HLA type of each donor mattered for the analysis, because public TCR beta signatures pointed to carriage of CMV infection along with the matching HLA type.

This clonotype was seen many times. The antigen it binds to is not known. Base qualities are not provided; no much larger clone lies one nucleotide away. Instrument used: Illumina HiSeq 1500. TCRdb redid the processing of the public reads, applying fastp at Q25 and MiXCR, and retained in-frame beta chains. Each CDR3 protein gets just one entry, which takes the most common genes and DNA from the rows behind it. A total of about 130,000 distinct CDR3 sequences appear in this sample, almost 9% of them only once. The ten largest make up around a tenth of the sample. General study outcomes and caveats: Carriers of CMV infection plus the relevant HLA type were discriminated by the cumulative frequency of public TCR beta family members in the study cohort and in an independent roughly 340-donor cohort. In the ex vivo response, HLA-C-restricted CMV-specific TCR beta clonotypes were dominant, and in two of eight donors the single most frequent clonotype came from this HLA-C-restricted group.

The junction carries 15 bases between V and J, which are trimmed by 6 bases and 1 base respectively. Looking up the germline V gene yields CDR1 MNHEY and CDR2 SVGAGI. The CDR3 measures 15 amino acids from cysteine to phenylalanine. Only the CDR3 DNA is retained, 45 bases long and in frame from the first base. The receptor comes from a human donor in good health (CMV status not recorded). Some clones in this sample may be carry-over from other donors' samples. Here the chain combines TRBV6-5 and TRBJ1-1; TRBD1 is perhaps the D gene, given 5 matching bases. The sequenced material came from PBMCs. The DNA sequence reads TGTGCCAGCAGGCAAAAAGGAGGGACGAACACTGAAGCTTTCTTT. Translated, it gives CASRQKGGTNTEAFF.